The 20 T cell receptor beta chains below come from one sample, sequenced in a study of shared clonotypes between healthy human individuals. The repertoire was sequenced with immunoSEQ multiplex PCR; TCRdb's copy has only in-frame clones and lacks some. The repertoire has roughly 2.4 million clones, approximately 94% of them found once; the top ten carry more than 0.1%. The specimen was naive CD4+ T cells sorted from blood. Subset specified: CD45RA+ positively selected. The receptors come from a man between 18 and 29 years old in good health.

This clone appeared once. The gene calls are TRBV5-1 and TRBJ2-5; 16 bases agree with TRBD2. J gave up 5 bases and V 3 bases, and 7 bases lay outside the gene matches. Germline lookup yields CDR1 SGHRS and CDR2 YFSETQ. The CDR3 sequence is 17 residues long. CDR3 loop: CASSSTGTSGREETQYF. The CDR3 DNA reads TGCGCCAGCAGCTCGACCGGGACTAGCGGGAGGGAGGAGACCCAGTACTTC.

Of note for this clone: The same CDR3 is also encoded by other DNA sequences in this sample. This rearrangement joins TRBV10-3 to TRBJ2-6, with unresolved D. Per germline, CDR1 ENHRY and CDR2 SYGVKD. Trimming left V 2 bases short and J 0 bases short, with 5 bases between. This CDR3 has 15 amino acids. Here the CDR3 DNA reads TGTGCCATCAGTGAGAGCCACTCTGGGGCCAACGTCCTGACTTTC. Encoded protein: CAISESHSGANVLTF.

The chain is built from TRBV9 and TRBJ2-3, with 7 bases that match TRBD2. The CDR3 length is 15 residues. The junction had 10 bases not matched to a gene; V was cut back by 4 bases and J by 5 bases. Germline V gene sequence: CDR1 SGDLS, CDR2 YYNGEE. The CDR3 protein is CASSQGSGTVDTQYF. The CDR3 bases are TGTGCCAGCAGCCAAGGGAGCGGGACGGTAGATACGCAGTATTTT. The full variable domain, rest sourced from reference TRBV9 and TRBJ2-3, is DSGVTQTPKHLITATGQRVTLRCSPRSGDLSVYWYQQSLDQGLQFLIQYYNGEERAKGNILERFSAQQFPDLHSELNLSSLELGDSALYFCASSQGSGTVDTQYFGPGTRLTVL.

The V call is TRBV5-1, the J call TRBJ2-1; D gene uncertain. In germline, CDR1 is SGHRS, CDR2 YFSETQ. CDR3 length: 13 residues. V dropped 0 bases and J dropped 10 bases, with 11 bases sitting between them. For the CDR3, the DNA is TGCGCCAGCAGCTTGGCGGGCGGAATAGAGCAGTTCTTC. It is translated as CASSLAGGIEQFF.

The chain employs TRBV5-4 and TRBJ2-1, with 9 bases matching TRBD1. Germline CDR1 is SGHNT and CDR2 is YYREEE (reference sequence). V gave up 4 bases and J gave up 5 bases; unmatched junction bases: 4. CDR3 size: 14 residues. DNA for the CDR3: TGTGCCAGCAGCCTGGACAGGGGTCACAATGAGCAGTTCTTC. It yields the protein CASSLDRGHNEQFF.

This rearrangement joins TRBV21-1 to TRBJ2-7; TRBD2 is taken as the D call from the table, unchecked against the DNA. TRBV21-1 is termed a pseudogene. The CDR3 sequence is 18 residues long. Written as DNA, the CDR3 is TGTGCCAGCAGCAAAGCGCTAGCGGGAGGGCCCTTCGCATACGAGCAGTACTTC. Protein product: CASSKALAGGPFAYEQYF.

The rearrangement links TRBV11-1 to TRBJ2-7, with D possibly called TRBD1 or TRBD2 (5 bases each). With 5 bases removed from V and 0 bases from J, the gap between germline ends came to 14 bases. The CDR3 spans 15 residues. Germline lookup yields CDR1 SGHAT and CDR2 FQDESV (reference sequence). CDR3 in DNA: TGTGCCAGCAGCCGGGTGGGGGTTAGCTCCTACGAGCAGTACTTC. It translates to CASSRVGVSSYEQYF.

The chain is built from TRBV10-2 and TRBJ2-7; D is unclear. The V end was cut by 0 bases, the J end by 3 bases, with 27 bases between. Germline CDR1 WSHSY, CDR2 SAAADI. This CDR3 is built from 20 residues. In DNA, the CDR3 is TGCGCCAGCAGTGAGTCGATCAGATTCAATTCTTTCCCTCTGGTCTACGAGCAGTACTTC. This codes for CASSESIRFNSFPLVYEQYF.

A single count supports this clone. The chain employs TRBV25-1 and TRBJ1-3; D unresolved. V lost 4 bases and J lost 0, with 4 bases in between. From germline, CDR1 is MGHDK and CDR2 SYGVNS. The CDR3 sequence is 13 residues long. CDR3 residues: CASSAASGNTIYF. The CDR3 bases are TGTGCCAGCAGTGCAGCCTCTGGAAACACCATATATTTT.

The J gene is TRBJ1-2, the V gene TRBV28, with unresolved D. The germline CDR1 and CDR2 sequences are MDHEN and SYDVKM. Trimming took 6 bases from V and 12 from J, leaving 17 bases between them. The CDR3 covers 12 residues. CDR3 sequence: CASRTRQAADTF. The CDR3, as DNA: TGTGCCAGCAGAACGCGGCAAGCGGCCGACACCTTC.

Written as DNA, the CDR3 is TGCGCCAGCAGCTTGGAGTATAGAAACACAGATACGCAGTATTTT. It yields the protein CASSLEYRNTDTQYF. V is TRBV5-1 and J is TRBJ2-3; D unclear. V was cut by 0 bases and J by 2 bases, with 10 bases left in between. CDR1 and CDR2 from the germline V gene are SGHRS and YFSETQ. The CDR3 spans 15 residues. Together with reference TRBV5-1 and TRBJ2-3, the CDR3 gives the full variable domain: KAGVTQTPRYLIKTRGQQVTLSCSPISGHRSVSWYQQTPGQGLQFLFEYFSETQRNKGNFPGRFSGRQFSNSRSEMNVSTLELGDSALYLCASSLEYRNTDTQYFGPGTRLTVL.

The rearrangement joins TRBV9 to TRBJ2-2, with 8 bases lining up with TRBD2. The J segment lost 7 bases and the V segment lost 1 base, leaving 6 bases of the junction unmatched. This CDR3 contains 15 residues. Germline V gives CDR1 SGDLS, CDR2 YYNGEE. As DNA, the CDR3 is TGTGCCAGCAGCGTAAAACGGGAGGGTGGCGGGGAGCTGTTTTTT. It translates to CASSVKREGGGELFF.

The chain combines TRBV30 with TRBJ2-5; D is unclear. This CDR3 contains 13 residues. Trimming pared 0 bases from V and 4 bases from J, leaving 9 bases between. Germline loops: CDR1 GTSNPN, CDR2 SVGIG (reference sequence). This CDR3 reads CAWSVRVRETQYF. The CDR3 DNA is TGTGCCTGGAGTGTACGGGTGAGAGAGACCCAGTACTTC. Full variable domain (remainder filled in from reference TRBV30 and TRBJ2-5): SQTIHQWPATLVQPVGSPLSLECTVEGTSNPNLYWYRQAAGRGLQLLFYSVGIGQISSEVPQNLSASRPQDRQFILSSKKLLLSDSGFYLCAWSVRVRETQYFGPGTRLLVL.

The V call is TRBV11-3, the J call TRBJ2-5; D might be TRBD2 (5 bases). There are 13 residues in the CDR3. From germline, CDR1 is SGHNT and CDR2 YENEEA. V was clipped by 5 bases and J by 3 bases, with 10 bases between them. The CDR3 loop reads CASSNGEKETQYF. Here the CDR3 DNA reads TGTGCCAGCAGCAACGGGGAGAAAGAGACCCAGTACTTC.

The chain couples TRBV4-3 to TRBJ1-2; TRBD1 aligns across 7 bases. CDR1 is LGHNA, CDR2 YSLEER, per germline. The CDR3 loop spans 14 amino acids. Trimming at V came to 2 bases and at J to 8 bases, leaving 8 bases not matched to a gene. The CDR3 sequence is CASSQSGTARGYTF. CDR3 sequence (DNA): TGCGCCAGCAGCCAATCCGGGACAGCGAGAGGCTACACCTTC.

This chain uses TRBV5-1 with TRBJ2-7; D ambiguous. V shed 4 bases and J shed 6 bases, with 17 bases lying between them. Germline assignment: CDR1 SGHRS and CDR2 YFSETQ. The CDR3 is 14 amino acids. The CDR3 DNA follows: TGCGCCAGCAGCCCTGGGTTGGGTACGGGCGAGCAGTACTTC. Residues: CASSPGLGTGEQYF. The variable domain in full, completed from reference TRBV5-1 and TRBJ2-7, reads KAGVTQTPRYLIKTRGQQVTLSCSPISGHRSVSWYQQTPGQGLQFLFEYFSETQRNKGNFPGRFSGRQFSNSRSEMNVSTLELGDSALYLCASSPGLGTGEQYFGPGTRLTVT.

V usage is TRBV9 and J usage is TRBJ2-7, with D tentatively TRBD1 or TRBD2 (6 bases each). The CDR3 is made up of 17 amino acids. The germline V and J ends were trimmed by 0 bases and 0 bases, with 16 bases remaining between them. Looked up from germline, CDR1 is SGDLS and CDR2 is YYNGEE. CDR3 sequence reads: CASSVAQGGPSSYEQYF. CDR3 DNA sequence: TGTGCCAGCAGCGTAGCCCAAGGGGGGCCTTCCTCCTACGAGCAGTACTTC.

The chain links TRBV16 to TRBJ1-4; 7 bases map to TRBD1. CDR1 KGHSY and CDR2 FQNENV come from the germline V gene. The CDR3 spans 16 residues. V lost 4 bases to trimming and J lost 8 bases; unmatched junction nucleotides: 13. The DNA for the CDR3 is TGTGCCAGCAGCCTCCACAATTTAGGGGGCAGAGAAAAACTGTTTTTT. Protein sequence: CASSLHNLGGREKLFF.

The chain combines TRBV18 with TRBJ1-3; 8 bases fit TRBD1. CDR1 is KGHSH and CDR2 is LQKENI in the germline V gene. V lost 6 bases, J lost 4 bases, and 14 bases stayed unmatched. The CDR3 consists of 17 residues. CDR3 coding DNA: TGTGCCAGCTCCCCTAGGACAGGGAAGGATGTCGGAAACACCATATATTTT. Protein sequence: CASSPRTGKDVGNTIYF.

CDR3 in DNA: TGTGCCAGCAGCCCGACAGGGGCAGCAACTAATGAAAAACTGTTTTTT. The encoded protein is CASSPTGAATNEKLFF. This chain connects TRBV9 to TRBJ1-4; 8 nucleotides align to TRBD1. CDR1 and CDR2 from the germline V gene are SGDLS and YYNGEE. Trimming removed 4 bases from V and 0 bases from J; junction bases left unmatched: 5. The CDR3 is made up of 16 amino acids.